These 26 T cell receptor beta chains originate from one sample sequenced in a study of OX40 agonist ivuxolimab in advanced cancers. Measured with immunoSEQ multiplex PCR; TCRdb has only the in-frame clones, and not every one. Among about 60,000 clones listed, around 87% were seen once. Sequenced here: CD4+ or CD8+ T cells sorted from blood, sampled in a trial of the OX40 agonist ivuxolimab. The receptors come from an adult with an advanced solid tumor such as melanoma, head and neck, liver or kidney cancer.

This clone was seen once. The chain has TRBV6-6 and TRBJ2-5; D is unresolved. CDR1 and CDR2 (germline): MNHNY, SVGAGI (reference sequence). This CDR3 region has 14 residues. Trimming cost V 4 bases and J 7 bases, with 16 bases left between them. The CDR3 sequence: CASSLSAGRGTQYF. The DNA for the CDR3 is TGTGCCAGCAGTTTGTCGGCAGGCCGAGGGACCCAGTACTTC.

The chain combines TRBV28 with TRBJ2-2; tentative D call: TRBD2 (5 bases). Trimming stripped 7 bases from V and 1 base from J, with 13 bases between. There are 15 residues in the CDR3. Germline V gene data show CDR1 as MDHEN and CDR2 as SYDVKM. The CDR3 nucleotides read TGTGCCAGCAAGCGGCTAGCAGTGAACACCGGGGAGCTGTTTTTT. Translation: CASKRLAVNTGELFF.

Here the CDR3 DNA reads TGCGCCAGCAGCCAAGATAGGGGACAGATCCTTACCTACGAGCAGTACTTC. Translating it yields CASSQDRGQILTYEQYF. The rearrangement joins TRBV4-3 to TRBJ2-7; TRBD1 matches at 7 bases. Germline V gene lookup returns CDR1 LGHNA and CDR2 YSLEER. V shed 0 bases and J 2 bases; nucleotides not matched to a gene: 10. CDR3 size: 17 residues.

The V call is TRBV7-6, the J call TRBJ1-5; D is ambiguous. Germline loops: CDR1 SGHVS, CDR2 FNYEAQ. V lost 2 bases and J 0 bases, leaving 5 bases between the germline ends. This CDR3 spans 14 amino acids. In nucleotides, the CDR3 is TGTGCCAGCAGCTTATCTTATAGCAATCAGCCCCAGCATTTT. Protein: CASSLSYSNQPQHF.

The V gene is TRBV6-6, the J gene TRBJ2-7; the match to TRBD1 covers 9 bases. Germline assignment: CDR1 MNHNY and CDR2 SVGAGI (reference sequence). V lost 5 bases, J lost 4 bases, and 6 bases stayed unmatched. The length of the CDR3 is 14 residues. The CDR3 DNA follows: TGTGCCAGCAGTGCGGGACAGGGTGATTACGAGCAGTACTTC. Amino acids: CASSAGQGDYEQYF.

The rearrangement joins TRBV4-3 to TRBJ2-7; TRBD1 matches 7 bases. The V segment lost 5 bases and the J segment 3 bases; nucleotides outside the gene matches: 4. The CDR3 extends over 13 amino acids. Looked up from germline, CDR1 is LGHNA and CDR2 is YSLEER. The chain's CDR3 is CASSVDRDYEQYF. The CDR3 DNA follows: TGCGCCAGCAGCGTCGACAGGGACTACGAGCAGTACTTC.

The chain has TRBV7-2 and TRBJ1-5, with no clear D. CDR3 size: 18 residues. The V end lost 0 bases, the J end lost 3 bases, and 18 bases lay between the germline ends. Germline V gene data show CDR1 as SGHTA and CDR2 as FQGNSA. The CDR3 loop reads CASSLARWGRGINQPQHF. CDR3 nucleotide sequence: TGTGCCAGCAGCTTAGCGCGCTGGGGTCGGGGAATCAATCAGCCCCAGCATTTT. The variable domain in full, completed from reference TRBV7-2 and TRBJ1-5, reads GAGVSQSPSNKVTEKGKDVELRCDPISGHTALYWYRQSLGQGLEFLIYFQGNSAPDKSGLPSDRFSAERTGGSVSTLTIQRTQQEDSAVYLCASSLARWGRGINQPQHFGDGTRLSIL.

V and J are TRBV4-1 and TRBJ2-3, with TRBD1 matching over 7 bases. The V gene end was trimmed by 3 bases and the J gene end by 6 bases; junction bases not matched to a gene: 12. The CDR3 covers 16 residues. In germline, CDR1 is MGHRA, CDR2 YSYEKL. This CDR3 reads CASSHDPGQSIDTQYF. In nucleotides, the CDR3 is TGCGCCAGCAGCCACGACCCGGGACAGAGTATTGATACGCAGTATTTT.

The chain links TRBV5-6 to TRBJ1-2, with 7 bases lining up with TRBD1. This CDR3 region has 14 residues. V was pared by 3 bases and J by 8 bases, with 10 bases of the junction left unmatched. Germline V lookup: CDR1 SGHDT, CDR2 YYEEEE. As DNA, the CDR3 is TGTGCCAGCAGCTATATAACAGGGGTGGACGGCTACACCTTC. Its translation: CASSYITGVDGYTF.

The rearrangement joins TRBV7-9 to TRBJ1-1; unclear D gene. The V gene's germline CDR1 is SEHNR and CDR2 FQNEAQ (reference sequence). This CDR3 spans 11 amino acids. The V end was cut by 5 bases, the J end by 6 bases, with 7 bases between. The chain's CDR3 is CASSPDSEAFF. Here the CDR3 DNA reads TGTGCCAGCAGCCCCGATTCTGAAGCTTTCTTT.

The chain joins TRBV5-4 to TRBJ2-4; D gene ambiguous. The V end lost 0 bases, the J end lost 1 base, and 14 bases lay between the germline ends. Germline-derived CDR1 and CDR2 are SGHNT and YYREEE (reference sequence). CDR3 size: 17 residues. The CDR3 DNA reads TGTGCCAGCAGCTTGGTTCCTCCTGGGCAGGCCAAAAACATTCAGTACTTC. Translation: CASSLVPPGQAKNIQYF.

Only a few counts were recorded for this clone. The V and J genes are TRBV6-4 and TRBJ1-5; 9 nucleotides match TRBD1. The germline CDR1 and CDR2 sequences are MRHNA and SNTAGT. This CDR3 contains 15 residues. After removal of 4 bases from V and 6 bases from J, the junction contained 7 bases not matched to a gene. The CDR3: CASSAGTGPGQPQHF. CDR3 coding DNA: TGTGCCAGCAGTGCCGGGACAGGGCCTGGTCAGCCCCAGCATTTT.

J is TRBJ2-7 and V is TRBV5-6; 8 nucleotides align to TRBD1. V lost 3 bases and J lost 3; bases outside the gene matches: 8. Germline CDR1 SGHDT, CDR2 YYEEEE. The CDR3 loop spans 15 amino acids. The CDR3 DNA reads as TGTGCCAGCAGCTACGTGACAGGGGTCCGCTACGAGCAGTACTTC. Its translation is CASSYVTGVRYEQYF.

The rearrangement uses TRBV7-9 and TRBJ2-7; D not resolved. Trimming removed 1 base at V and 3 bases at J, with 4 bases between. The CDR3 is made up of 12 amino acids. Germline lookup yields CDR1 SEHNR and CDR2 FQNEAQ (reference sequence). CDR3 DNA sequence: TGTGCCAGCAGCTTAGTCGTCTACGAGCAGTACTTC. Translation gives CASSLVVYEQYF.

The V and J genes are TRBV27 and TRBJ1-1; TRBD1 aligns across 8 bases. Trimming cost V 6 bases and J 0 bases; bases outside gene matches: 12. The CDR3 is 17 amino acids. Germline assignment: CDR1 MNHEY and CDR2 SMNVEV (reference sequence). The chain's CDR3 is CASRQGVTSLMNTEAFF. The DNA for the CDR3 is TGTGCCAGCAGACAGGGGGTCACTAGCCTTATGAACACTGAAGCTTTCTTT.

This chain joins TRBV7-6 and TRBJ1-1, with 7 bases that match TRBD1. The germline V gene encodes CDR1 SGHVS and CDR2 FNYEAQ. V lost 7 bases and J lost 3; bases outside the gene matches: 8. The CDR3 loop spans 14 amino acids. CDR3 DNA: TGTGCCAGCACCCCAAGAGGGGGCGACACTGAAGCTTTCTTT. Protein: CASTPRGGDTEAFF.

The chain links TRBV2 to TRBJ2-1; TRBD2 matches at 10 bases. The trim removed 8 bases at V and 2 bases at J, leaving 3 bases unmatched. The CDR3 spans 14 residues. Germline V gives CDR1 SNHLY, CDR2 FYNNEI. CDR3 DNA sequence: TGTGCCAGCCCAGCGGGGGGGGCCTACAATGAGCAGTTCTTC. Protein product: CASPAGGAYNEQFF.

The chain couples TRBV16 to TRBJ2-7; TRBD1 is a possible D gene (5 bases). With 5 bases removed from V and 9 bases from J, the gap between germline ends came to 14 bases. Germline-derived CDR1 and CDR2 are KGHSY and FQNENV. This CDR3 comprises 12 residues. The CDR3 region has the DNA TGTGCCAGCAGCTCCCTACAGGCCAGGCAGTACTTC. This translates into CASSSLQARQYF.

CDR3 nucleotide sequence: TGTGCCAGCAGTTCCGGGACTAGTTTACAAGAGACCCAGTACTTC. Its protein is CASSSGTSLQETQYF. This rearrangement joins TRBV7-3 to TRBJ2-5, with 8 bases identical to TRBD2. CDR3 length: 15 amino acids. Germline-derived CDR1 and CDR2 are SGHTA and FQGTGA. V trimming: 6 bases; J trimming: 2 bases; junction bases outside the gene matches: 8.

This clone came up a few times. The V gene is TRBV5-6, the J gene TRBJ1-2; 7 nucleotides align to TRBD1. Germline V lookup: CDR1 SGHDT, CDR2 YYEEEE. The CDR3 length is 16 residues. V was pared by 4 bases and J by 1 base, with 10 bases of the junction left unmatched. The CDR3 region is CASSPLDRLINYGYTF. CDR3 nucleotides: TGTGCCAGCAGCCCGTTGGACAGGCTCATTAACTATGGCTACACCTTC.

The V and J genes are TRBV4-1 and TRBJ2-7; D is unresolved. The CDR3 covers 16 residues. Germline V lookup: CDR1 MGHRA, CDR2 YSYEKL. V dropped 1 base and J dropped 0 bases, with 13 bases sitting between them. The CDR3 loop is CASSQVYGGYSYEQYF. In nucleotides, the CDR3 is TGCGCCAGCAGCCAAGTTTATGGCGGTTACTCCTACGAGCAGTACTTC.

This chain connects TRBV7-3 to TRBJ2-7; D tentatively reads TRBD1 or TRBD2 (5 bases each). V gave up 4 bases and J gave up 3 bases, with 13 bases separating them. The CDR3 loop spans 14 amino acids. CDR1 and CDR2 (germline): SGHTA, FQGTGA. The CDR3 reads CASSYSGTGYEQYF. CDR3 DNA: TGTGCCAGCAGCTATTCCGGGACGGGCTACGAGCAGTACTTC.

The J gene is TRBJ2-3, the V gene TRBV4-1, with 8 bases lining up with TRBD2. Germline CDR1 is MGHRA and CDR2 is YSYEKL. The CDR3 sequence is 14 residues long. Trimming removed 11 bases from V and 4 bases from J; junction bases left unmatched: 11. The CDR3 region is CAGGVGGAADTQYF. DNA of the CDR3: TGCGCCGGAGGCGTCGGGGGGGCGGCAGATACGCAGTATTTT.

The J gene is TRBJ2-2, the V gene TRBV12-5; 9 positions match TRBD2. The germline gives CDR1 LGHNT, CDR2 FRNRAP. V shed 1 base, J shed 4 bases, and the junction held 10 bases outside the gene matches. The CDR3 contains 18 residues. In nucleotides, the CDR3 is TGTGCTAGTGGTTTGGGCCGCGCGGGGGGGCCGGGCACCGGGGAGCTGTTTTTT. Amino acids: CASGLGRAGGPGTGELFF.

The chain's CDR3 is CASSFNQDTF. In nucleotides, the CDR3 is TGTGCCAGCAGCTTTAATCAGGACACCTTC. V gene TRBV7-9 combines with J gene TRBJ1-2; D call uncertain. The V and J ends lost 3 bases and 12 bases respectively, with 8 bases between them. CDR1 is SEHNR and CDR2 is FQNEAQ in the germline V gene (reference sequence). The CDR3 extends over 10 amino acids.

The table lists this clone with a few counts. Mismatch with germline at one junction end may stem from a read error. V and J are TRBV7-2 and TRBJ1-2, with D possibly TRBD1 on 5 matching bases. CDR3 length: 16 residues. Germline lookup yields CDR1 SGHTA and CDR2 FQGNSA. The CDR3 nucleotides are TGCGCCAGCAGCCAAGATAGGGGCCGGGCCCTGTATGGCTACACCTTC. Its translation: CASSQDRGRALYGYTF.